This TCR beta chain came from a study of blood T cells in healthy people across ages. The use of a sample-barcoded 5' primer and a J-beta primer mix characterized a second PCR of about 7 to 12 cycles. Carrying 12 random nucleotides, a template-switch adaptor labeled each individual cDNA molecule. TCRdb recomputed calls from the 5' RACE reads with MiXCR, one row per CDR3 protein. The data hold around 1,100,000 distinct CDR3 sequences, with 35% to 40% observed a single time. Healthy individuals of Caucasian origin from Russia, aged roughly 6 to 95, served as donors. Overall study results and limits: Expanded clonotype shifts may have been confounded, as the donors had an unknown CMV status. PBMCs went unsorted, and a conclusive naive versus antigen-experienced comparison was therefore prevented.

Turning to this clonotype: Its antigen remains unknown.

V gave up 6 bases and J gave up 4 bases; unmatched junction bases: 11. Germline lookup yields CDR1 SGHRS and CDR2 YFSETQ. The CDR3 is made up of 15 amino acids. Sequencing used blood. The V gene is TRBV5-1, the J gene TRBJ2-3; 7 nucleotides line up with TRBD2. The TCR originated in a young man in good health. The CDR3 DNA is TGCGCCAGCAATGCGCGGGGAGGGCGAGCAGATACGCAGTATTTT. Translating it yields CASNARGGRADTQYF. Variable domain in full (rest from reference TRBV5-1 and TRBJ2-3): KAGVTQTPRYLIKTRGQQVTLSCSPISGHRSVSWYQQTPGQGLQFLFEYFSETQRNKGNFPGRFSGRQFSNSRSEMNVSTLELGDSALYLCASNARGGRADTQYFGPGTRLTVL.